These T cell receptor beta chains were read from a single sample in a study of T cell responses to AZD1222 COVID-19 vaccine. Generated by immunoSEQ multiplex PCR, the TCRdb table keeps only in-frame clones and is missing some. Of roughly 70,000 clones in the sample, around four fifths were seen once. Source: peripheral blood, taken on day 0 of AZD1222 vaccination. These receptors all come from an adult in good health. CDR3s include the opening cysteine and the closing phenylalanine or tryptophan. The D gene is left open where the match is weak. Not every row has a clone size; where given, it reads once, few, many or a size class.

TRBV4-1	TRBJ2-7	.	.	TGCGCCAGCAGCCAAGTTTCGGTCGGATCGGAGCAGTACTTC	CASSQVSVGSEQYF
TRBV6-5	TRBJ1-6	.	.	TGTGCCAGCAGTCAGCGGGATTCACCCCTCCACTTT	CASSQRDSPLHF
TRBV4-3	TRBJ1-4	.	.	TGCGCCAGCAGCCAAGAAAAAGGGGTTGAGGAAAAACTGTTTTTT	CASSQEKGVEEKLFF
TRBV7-6	TRBJ2-3	few	TRBD2	TGTGCCAGCAGCTCCTCGGGGGGTCCCACAGATACGCAGTATTTT	CASSSSGGPTDTQYF
TRBV7-2	TRBJ2-1	once	TRBD2	TGTGCCAGCAGCTTAGTAGCCGGGACTAGCCGTCACAATGAGCAGTTCTTC	CASSLVAGTSRHNEQFF
TRBV14	TRBJ2-3	.	TRBD2	TGTGCCAGCAGCCGCCTCGGGGGGGTCACAGATACGCAGTATTTT	CASSRLGGVTDTQYF
TRBV6-5	TRBJ2-4	.	.	TGTGCCAGCAGCCCACATGGGGACATTCAGTACTTC	CASSPHGDIQYF
TRBV5-6	TRBJ1-3	.	.	TGTGCCAGCAGCTCCCGGCCCGACTCTGGAAACACCATATATTTT	CASSSRPDSGNTIYF
TRBV19	TRBJ1-1	.	TRBD1	TGTGCCAGTAGTTTAACTACAAGGGACAGGGTCATGAACACTGAAGCTTTCTTT	CASSLTTRDRVMNTEAFF
TRBV7-3	TRBJ2-3	once	.	TGTGCCAGCAGCTTGGGGGTCTTAGATACGCAGTATTTT	CASSLGVLDTQYF
TRBV7-9	TRBJ2-3	.	TRBD1	TGTGCCAGCAGACAAGGGACAGGGAGCACAGATACGCAGTATTTT	CASRQGTGSTDTQYF
TRBV7-8	TRBJ2-7	few	.	TGTGCCAGCAGCTTAAGGCGGGGCTACGAGCAGTACTTC	CASSLRRGYEQYF
TRBV6-5	TRBJ2-7	.	TRBD1	TGTGCCAGCAGTTACCTGGACAGGGTGGCAAAGCAGTACTTC	CASSYLDRVAKQYF
TRBV3-1/TRBV3-2	TRBJ2-4	.	TRBD1	TGTGCCAGCAGCCACATCGGACAGGGCGCCAAAAACATTCAGTACTTC	CASSHIGQGAKNIQYF
TRBV18	TRBJ2-1	few	TRBD2	TGTGCCAGCTCCTCGAGCGGGGGGGCCCTCAATGAGCAGTTCTTC	CASSSSGGALNEQFF
TRBV11-1	TRBJ1-1	.	.	TGTGCCAGCAGCCCGGGCCTAACGAACACTGAAGCTTTCTTT	CASSPGLTNTEAFF
TRBV12-3/TRBV12-4	TRBJ2-7	.	.	TGTGCCAGCAAGGGGAGCTCCTACGAGCAGTACTTC	CASKGSSYEQYF
TRBV19	TRBJ1-2	.	.	TGTGCCAGTAGGGAGGGCGGGTCGCTCTTTAACTATGGCTACACCTTC	CASREGGSLFNYGYTF
TRBV9	TRBJ1-3	.	.	TGTGCCAGCAGCTCTTCCTCTGGAAACACCATATATTTT	CASSSSSGNTIYF
TRBV3-1/TRBV3-2	TRBJ2-7	.	.	TGTGCCAGCAGCCAAGATCTCTACGAGCAGTACTTC	CASSQDLYEQYF
TRBV5-4	TRBJ2-7	few	.	TGTGCCAGCAGCCTTTCCGAGGCTAACTACGAGCAGTACTTC	CASSLSEANYEQYF
TRBV18	TRBJ2-2	.	.	TGTGCCAGCTCACCGAGACTAGGGGGGGCCACCGGGGAGCTGTTTTTT	CASSPRLGGATGELFF
TRBV19	TRBJ2-7	.	.	TGTGCCAGTAGTATTGGCTCAAGCTCCTACGAGCAGTACTTC	CASSIGSSSYEQYF
TRBV6-2/TRBV6-3	TRBJ2-7	.	.	TGTGCCAGCAGTAACATAGGGGAGCAGTACTTC	CASSNIGEQYF
TRBV7-9	TRBJ1-1	medium-sized	.	TGTGCCAGCAGCCCGCAGGGTGTCACTGAAGCTTTCTTT	CASSPQGVTEAFF
TRBV11-3	TRBJ2-2	.	TRBD1	TGTGCCAGCAGCTTCAGATGGGGTACAGGGGGCGACGCCGGGGAGCTGTTTTTT	CASSFRWGTGGDAGELFF
TRBV5-1	TRBJ2-7	.	TRBD1	TGCGCCAGCAGCCTGAGAGAGGGGGCGCTCCAAACGGACTACGAGCAGTACTTC	CASSLREGALQTDYEQYF
TRBV13	TRBJ1-2	.	TRBD1	TGTGCCAGCAGCGACAGGGGGCTGGCCAACTATGGCTACACCTTC	CASSDRGLANYGYTF
TRBV2	TRBJ1-2	.	.	TGTGCCAGCAGGAAAGGGTCAGACTATGGCTACACCTTC	CASRKGSDYGYTF
TRBV7-2	TRBJ1-6	.	TRBD1	TGTGCCAGCAGCTTACCCTGGGACAGTCTCCCCGGGGGTTCACCCCTCCACTTT	CASSLPWDSLPGGSPLHF
TRBV3-1/TRBV3-2	TRBJ2-3	.	TRBD2	TGTGCCAGCAGCCAAGGTCAGCGGGGGGGCAGCACAGATACGCAGTATTTT	CASSQGQRGGSTDTQYF
TRBV2	TRBJ1-1	.	.	TGTGCCAGCAACCCAGGGCTAAACACTGAAGCTTTCTTT	CASNPGLNTEAFF
TRBV10-3	TRBJ1-4	.	.	TGTGCCATCAGTGAGTCGACTAACGGGAATGAAAAACTGTTTTTT	CAISESTNGNEKLFF
TRBV9	TRBJ1-3	.	.	TGTGCCAGCATGCCAGGCATGGGGACCTCTGGAAACACCATATATTTT	CASMPGMGTSGNTIYF
TRBV6-5	TRBJ1-4	once	TRBD1	TGTGCCAGCACCCTCAGGGGGGATGTGTTTTTT	CASTLRGDVFF
TRBV7-9	TRBJ2-3	.	.	TGTGCCAGCAGCTTAGGCCAGGCCTCCACAGATACGCAGTATTTT	CASSLGQASTDTQYF
TRBV27	TRBJ2-3	.	TRBD1	TGTGCCAGCTCACAGGGGACAGATACGCAGTATTTT	CASSQGTDTQYF
TRBV18	TRBJ2-2	.	TRBD1	TGTGCCAGCTCCCCCGACAGGGTAAACACCGGGGAGCTGTTTTTT	CASSPDRVNTGELFF
TRBV11-3	TRBJ1-4	once	TRBD1	TGTGCCAGCAGCTTACAGGGGGCCTCTAATGAAAAACTGTTTTTT	CASSLQGASNEKLFF
TRBV6-6	TRBJ2-7	.	.	TGTGCCAGCAGAATTACGGGGGATCGGGTGCTCGAGCAGTACTTC	CASRITGDRVLEQYF
TRBV5-1	TRBJ2-7	.	TRBD1	TGCGCCAGCAGCGGGACAGCTACCTACGAGCAGTACTTC	CASSGTATYEQYF
TRBV7-6	TRBJ2-3	.	TRBD2	TGTGCCAGCAGCTTAGCGGCTAGCGGGAGCACAGATACGCAGTATTTT	CASSLAASGSTDTQYF
TRBV11-2	TRBJ1-2	.	.	TGTGCCAGCAGCTTAATATCGCTCTATGGCTACACCTTC	CASSLISLYGYTF
TRBV5-1	TRBJ1-5	.	.	TGCGCCAGCAGCTTAGGGGGGACGGATCAGCCCCAGCATTTT	CASSLGGTDQPQHF
TRBV19	TRBJ2-3	.	.	TGTGCCAGTAGTATAGAGATCAGGGGAGGTACGCAGTATTTT	CASSIEIRGGTQYF
TRBV3-1/TRBV3-2	TRBJ1-2	.	.	TGTGCCAGCAGCCAATTGGACAAAGTCGGCTATGGCTACACCTTC	CASSQLDKVGYGYTF
TRBV3-1/TRBV3-2	TRBJ2-5	.	.	TGTGCCAGCAGCCAAGCGAGTGAGACCCAGTACTTC	CASSQASETQYF
TRBV11-1	TRBJ2-7	.	.	TGTGCCAGCAGTACTAAAGGGGTCTACGAGCAGTACTTC	CASSTKGVYEQYF
TRBV7-6	TRBJ2-2	.	TRBD2	TGTGCCAGCAGCTTAGTCAGCGGGGGGAACGCGAACACCGGGGAGCTGTTTTTT	CASSLVSGGNANTGELFF
TRBV19	TRBJ1-1	.	.	TGTGCCAGTAGTATTATGGCTGAAGCTTTCTTT	CASSIMAEAFF
TRBV18	TRBJ2-3	.	.	TGTGCCAGCTCACCACCCCAGGGCACAGATACGCAGTATTTT	CASSPPQGTDTQYF
TRBV6-5	TRBJ2-2	.	.	TGTGCCAGCACTCAGAGCCCAGGGAACACCGGGGAGCTGTTTTTT	CASTQSPGNTGELFF
TRBV7-9	TRBJ1-5	.	.	TGTGCCAGCAGCCCGACAGGACCTAGCAATCAGCCCCAGCATTTT	CASSPTGPSNQPQHF